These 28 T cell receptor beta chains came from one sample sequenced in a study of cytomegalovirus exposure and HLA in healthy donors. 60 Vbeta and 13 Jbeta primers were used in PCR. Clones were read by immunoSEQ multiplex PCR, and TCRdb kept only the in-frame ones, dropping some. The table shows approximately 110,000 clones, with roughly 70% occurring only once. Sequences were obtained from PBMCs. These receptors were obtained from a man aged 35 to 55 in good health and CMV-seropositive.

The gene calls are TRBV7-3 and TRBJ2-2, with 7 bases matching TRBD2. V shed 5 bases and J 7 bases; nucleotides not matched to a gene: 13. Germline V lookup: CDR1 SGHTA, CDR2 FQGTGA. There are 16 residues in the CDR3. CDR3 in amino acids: CASSPTGGSNGGELFF. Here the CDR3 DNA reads TGTGCCAGCAGCCCAACGGGCGGGAGTAACGGCGGGGAGCTGTTTTTT.

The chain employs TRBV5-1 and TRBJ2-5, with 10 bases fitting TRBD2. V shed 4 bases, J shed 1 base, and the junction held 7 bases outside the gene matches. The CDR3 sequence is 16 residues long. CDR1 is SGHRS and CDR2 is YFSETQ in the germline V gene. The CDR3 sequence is CASSEDSSGSQETQYF. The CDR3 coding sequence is TGCGCCAGCAGCGAGGACTCTAGCGGGAGCCAAGAGACCCAGTACTTC.

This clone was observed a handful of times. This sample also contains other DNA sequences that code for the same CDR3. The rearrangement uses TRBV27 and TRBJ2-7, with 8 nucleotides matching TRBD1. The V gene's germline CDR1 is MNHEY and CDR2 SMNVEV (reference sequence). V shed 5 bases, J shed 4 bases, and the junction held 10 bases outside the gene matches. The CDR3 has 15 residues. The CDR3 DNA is TGTGCCAGCAGTCTTGCCGGGACAGGAGCGTACGAGCAGTACTTC. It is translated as CASSLAGTGAYEQYF.

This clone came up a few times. The CDR3, as DNA: TGTGCCAGCAGTGGGGGGGGAATCGGACAGGGTGAGACCCAGTACTTC. It encodes CASSGGGIGQGETQYF. The chain has TRBV28 and TRBJ2-5; D possibly corresponds to TRBD1 (8 bases). Trimming pared 5 bases from V and 5 bases from J, leaving 21 bases between. From germline, CDR1 is MDHEN and CDR2 SYDVKM. The CDR3 has 16 amino acids.

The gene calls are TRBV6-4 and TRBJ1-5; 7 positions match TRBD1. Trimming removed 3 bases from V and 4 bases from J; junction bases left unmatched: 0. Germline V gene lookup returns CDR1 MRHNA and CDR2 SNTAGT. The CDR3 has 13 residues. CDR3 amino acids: CASSEQGNQPQHF. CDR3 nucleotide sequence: TGTGCCAGCAGTGAACAGGGGAATCAGCCCCAGCATTTT.

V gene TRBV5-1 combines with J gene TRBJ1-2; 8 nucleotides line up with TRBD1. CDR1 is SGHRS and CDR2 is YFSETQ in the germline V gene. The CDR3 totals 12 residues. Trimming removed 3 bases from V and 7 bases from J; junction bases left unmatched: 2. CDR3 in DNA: TGCGCCAGCAGCTGGACAGGGACTGGCTACACCTTC. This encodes CASSWTGTGYTF.

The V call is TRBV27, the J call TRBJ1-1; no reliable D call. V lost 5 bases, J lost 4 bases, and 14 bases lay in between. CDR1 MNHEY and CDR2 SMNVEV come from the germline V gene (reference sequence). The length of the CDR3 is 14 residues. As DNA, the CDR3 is TGTGCCAGCAGTCCAGGAATAGGAGGCACTGAAGCTTTCTTT. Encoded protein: CASSPGIGGTEAFF.

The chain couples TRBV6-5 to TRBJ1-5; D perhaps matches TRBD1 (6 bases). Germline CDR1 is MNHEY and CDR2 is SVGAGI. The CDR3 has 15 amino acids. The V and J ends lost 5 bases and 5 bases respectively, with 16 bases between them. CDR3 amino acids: CASSTSWGTYQPQHF. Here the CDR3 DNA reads TGTGCCAGCAGTACCTCCTGGGGGACATATCAGCCCCAGCATTTT.

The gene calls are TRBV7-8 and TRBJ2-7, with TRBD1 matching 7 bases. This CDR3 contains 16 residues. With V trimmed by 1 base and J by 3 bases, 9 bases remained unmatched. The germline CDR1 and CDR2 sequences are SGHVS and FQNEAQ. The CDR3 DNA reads TGTGCCAGCAGCTTAGGAGGTCCGGGACAGAACTACGAGCAGTACGTC. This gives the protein CASSLGGPGQNYEQYV.

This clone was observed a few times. The CDR3 is CAWSGLPAGDPYEQYV. For the CDR3, the DNA is TGTGCCTGGAGTGGCTTACCCGCGGGCGATCCCTACGAGCAGTACGTC. The chain uses TRBV30 and TRBJ2-7; possibly TRBD2 for D (5 bases). This CDR3 spans 16 amino acids. Trimming took 1 base from V and 2 from J, leaving 18 bases between them. Germline V gives CDR1 GTSNPN, CDR2 SVGIG (reference sequence).

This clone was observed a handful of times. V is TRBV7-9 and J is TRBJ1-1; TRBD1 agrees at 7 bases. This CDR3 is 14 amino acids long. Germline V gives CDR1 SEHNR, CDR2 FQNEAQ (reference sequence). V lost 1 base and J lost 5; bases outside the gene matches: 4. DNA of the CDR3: TGTGCCAGCAGCTTAGAAGCACAGGGGACTGAAGCTTTCTTT. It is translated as CASSLEAQGTEAFF.

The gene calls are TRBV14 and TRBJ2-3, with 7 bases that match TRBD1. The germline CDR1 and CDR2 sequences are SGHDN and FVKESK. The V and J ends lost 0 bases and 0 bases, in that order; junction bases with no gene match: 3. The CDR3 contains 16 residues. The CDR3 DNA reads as TGTGCCAGCAGCCAAGAGTGGGACAGTAGCACAGATACGCAGTATTTT. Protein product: CASSQEWDSSTDTQYF.

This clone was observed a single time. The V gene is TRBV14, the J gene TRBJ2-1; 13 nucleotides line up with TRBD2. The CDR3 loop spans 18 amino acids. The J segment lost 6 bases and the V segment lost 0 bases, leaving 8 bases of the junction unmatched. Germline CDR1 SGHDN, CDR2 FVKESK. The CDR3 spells CASSQDAWTSGRINEQFF. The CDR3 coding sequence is TGTGCCAGCAGCCAAGATGCGTGGACTAGCGGGAGAATCAATGAGCAGTTCTTC.

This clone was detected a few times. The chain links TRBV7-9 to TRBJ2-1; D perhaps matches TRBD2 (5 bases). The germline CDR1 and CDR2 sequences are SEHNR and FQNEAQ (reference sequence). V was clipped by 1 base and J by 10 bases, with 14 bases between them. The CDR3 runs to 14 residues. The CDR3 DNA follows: TGTGCCAGCAGCTTAGTTGGGCTAGCTAACGAGCAGTTCTTC. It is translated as CASSLVGLANEQFF.

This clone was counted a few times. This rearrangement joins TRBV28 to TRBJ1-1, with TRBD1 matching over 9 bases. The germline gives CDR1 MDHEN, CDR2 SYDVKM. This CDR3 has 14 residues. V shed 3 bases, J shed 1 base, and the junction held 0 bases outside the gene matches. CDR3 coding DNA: TGTGCCAGCAGTTTGGGACAGGGGAACACTGAAGCTTTCTTT. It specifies CASSLGQGNTEAFF.

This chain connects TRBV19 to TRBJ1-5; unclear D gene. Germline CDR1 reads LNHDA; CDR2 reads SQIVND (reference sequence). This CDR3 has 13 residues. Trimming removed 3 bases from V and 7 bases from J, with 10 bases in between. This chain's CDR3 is CASSMGGQQPQHF. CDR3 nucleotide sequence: TGTGCCAGTAGTATGGGCGGGCAACAGCCCCAGCATTTT.

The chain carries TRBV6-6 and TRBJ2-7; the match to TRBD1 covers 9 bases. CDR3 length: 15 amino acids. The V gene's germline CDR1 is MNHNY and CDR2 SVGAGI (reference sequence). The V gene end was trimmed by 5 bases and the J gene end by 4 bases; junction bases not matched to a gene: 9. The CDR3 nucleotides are TGTGCCAGCAGTCTCGAGGGACAGGGTAATTACGAGCAGTACGTC. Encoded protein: CASSLEGQGNYEQYV.

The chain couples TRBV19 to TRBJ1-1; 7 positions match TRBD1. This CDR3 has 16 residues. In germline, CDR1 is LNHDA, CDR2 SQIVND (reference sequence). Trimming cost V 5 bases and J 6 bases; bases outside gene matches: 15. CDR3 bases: TGTGCCAGTAGTGGGGAAACCGACAGGGTTGGCGCTGAAGCTTTCTTT. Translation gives CASSGETDRVGAEAFF.

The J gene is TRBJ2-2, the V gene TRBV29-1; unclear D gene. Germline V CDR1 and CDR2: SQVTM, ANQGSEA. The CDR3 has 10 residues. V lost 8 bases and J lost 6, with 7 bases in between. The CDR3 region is CSYFAGELFF. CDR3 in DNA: TGCAGCTATTTCGCCGGGGAGCTGTTTTTT.

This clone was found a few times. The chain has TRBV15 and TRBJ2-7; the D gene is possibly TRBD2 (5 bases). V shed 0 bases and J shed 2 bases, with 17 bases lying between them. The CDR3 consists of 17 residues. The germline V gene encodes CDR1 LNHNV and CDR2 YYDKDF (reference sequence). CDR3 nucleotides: TGTGCCACCAGCAGAGATCCCCCGGTCACTAGTGCCTACGAGCAGTACTTC. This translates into CATSRDPPVTSAYEQYF.

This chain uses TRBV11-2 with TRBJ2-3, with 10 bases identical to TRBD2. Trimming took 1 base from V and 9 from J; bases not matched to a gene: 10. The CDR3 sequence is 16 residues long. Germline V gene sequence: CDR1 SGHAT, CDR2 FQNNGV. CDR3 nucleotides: TGTGCCAGCAGCTTAGCTAGCGGGAGTTACCCAGGAACGCAGTATTTT. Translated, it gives CASSLASGSYPGTQYF.

The CDR3 protein is CASSPRDRSYNEQFF. In DNA form, the CDR3 reads TGTGCCAGCAGCCCCCGGGACAGGAGTTACAATGAGCAGTTCTTC. V and J are TRBV7-9 and TRBJ2-1, with 8 bases that match TRBD1. Germline trimming cut 5 bases from V and 4 bases from J; bases unmatched to any gene: 7. CDR3 length: 15 residues. Germline CDR1 SEHNR, CDR2 FQNEAQ (reference sequence).

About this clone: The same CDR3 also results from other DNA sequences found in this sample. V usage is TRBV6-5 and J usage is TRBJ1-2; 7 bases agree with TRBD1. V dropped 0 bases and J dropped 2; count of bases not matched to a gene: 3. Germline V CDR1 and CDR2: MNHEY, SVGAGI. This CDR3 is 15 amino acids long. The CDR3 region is CASSYSRQGNYGYTF. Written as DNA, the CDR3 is TGTGCCAGCAGTTACTCAAGACAGGGCAACTATGGCTACACCTTC.

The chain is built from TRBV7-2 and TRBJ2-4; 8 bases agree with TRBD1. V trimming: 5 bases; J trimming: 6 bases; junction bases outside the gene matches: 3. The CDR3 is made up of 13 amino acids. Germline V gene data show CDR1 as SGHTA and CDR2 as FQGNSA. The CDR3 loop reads CASSLGQGNIQYF. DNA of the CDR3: TGTGCCAGCAGCCTAGGACAGGGAAACATTCAGTACTTC. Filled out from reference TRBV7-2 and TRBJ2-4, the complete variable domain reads GAGVSQSPSNKVTEKGKDVELRCDPISGHTALYWYRQSLGQGLEFLIYFQGNSAPDKSGLPSDRFSAERTGGSVSTLTIQRTQQEDSAVYLCASSLGQGNIQYFGAGTRLSVL.

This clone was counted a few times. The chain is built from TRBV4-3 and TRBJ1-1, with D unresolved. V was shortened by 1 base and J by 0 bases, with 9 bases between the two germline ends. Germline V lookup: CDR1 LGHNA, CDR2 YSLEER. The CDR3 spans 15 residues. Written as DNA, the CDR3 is TGCGCCAGCAGCCAAGGACGACATTTGAACACTGAAGCTTTCTTT. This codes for CASSQGRHLNTEAFF.

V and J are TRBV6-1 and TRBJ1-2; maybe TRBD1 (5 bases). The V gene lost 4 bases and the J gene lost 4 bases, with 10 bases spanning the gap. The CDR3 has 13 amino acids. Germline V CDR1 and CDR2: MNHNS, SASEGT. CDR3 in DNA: TGTGCCAGCAGTGCAGGGTTCTCCTATGGCTACACCTTC. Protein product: CASSAGFSYGYTF.

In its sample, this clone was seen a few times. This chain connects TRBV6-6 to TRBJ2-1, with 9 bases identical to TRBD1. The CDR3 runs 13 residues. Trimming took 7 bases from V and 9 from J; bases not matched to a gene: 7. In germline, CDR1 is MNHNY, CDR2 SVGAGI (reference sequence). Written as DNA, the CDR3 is TGTGCCAGCACAAACAGGGGGCAGGGTGAGCAGTTCTTC. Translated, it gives CASTNRGQGEQFF.

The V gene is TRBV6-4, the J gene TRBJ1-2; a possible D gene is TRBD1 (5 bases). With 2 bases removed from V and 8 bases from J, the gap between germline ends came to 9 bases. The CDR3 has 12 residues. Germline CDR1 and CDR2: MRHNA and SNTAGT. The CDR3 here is CASSDLRGGYTF. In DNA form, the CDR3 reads TGTGCCAGCAGTGACCTAAGGGGAGGCTACACCTTC.